This T cell receptor beta chain was identified during a study of T-cell reconstitution after alpha-beta-depleted transplantation in children. Molecular barcoding with unique molecular identifiers was used for the TCRbeta library. In TCRdb, the PCR reads were re-called with MiXCR into one record per CDR3 protein. This sample yields about 610,000 distinct CDR3 sequences, of which about 10% are seen a single time; roughly 4% belongs to the top ten. Trimming removed 4 bases at V and 1 base at J, with 7 bases between. CDR1 DFQATT and CDR2 SNEGSKA come from the germline V gene (reference sequence). This CDR3 is built from 13 residues.

The V gene is TRBV20-1, the J gene TRBJ2-2; the D is unclear. The TCR sequence derives from a human donor who donated a stem cell graft to a child with acute myeloid leukemia. The sample here was PBMCs from the stem cell graft donor, taken from the stem cell graft. The CDR3 bases are TGCAGTGCTACGTGGGGGAACACCGGGGAGCTGTTTTTT. It specifies CSATWGNTGELFF.